This T cell receptor (beta chain) was found in a study of T cells in Graves' hyperthyroidism and ophthalmopathy (dated by TCRdb to the late 2010s). Regarding the research as a whole: Peripheral blood was collected at initial diagnosis, before any treatment. A discovery cohort of about a hundred patients, about 40 with Graves' ophthalmopathy and approximately 55 with stable Graves' hyperthyroidism, was used to find distinguishing TCR V-J signatures. Whether ophthalmopathy could be predicted prospectively was tested in an independent validation cohort made up of approximately 19 hyperthyroidism patients plus 17 patients who later progressed to ophthalmopathy. The 100 or so discovery patients were randomly divided into training and test sets at a 7:3 ratio. In more than five Graves' hyperthyroidism patients, the study also compared T-cell repertoires from thyroid tissue with T-cell repertoires from blood. Following sampling, methimazole starting at 30 mg daily was given to hyperthyroidism patients, and high-dose intravenous methylprednisolone was given to ophthalmopathy patients. The paper reports TCR Vbeta CDR3 sequencing of over 130 peripheral blood samples: 40 to 45 ophthalmopathy, roughly 80 hyperthyroidism and approximately 17 progressor patients. The study at large found these results: No statistical method was used to set the sample size in advance, and investigators knew the group allocation. In validation, the model predicted progression to ophthalmopathy a median of roughly 6.5 months before onset, with over 55% sensitivity and almost 75% specificity. A model built on a 13 V-J signature distinguished ophthalmopathy from stable hyperthyroidism, reaching about 88% sensitivity and about 81% specificity in cross-validation and 80%/75% in testing. Most expanded thyroid clonotypes (frequency above 0.001) were also detected in blood, a finding suggesting that blood repertoires may reflect thyroid immune responses.

The TCR beta CDR3 regions were amplified from RNA transcripts. A first-round RT-PCR of the TCR CDR3 used the HTBI primer set with the Qiagen OneStep RT-PCR kit. Libraries were constructed in a second round of multiplex PCR, after which size selection and purification were performed. The libraries were sequenced on an Illumina HiSeq2000 using paired-end 100 bp reads. Under the source paper's analysis protocol: SOAPnuke was used to process the raw data, throwing out any read that contained adapters or uncalled bases, had a mean Phred below 15, or lacked an exact constant-primer or identifier match. High-quality paired reads were merged using COPE v1.2.5, and each unique nucleotide sequence was defined as a clonotype. MiTCR v1.1 was used to align the clonotypes against IMGT TRBV, TRBD and TRBJ reference segments. The analysis was restricted to V-J combinations with a frequency above 0.0001, which together covered just over 99% of the repertoires. A TCS score was defined as the ratio of F50 (clonal expansion) to E x V (chaos), with BLOSUM62-based TCRdist applied between CDR3 peptides within each V-J. Welch's t-statistics and random forest reduced some 510 V-J features to 13, which were used in a naive Bayes classifier (R e1071). TCRdb reanalyzed the raw reads on its own, using fastp at Q25 for trimming and MiXCR for clone calling, and kept in-frame beta chains. Entries that share a CDR3 protein sequence are merged under the most common genes and DNA. The V and J calls and clone size come from TCRdb's table, not from the authors' own analysis. The sample table shows roughly 280,000 distinct CDR3 sequences, and around 15% are seen once. The top ten hold approximately 57% of the sample.

V is pared back by 2 bases and J by 3 bases, with 17 bases lying between the germline termini. CDR1 is given as MNHEY and CDR2 as SVGAGI, both from the germline V gene. Counted from cysteine to phenylalanine, this CDR3 has 16 amino acids. Only CDR3 DNA is held: 48 bases, read in frame from base 1. In the ophthalmopathy patients, disease was moderately to severely active, with a Clinical Activity Score of 3 or more, a NOSPECS grade of 4 or more, and a duration of less than 3 months. Exclusion was applied to patients with uncontrolled infections, other autoimmune diseases, pregnancy or lactation. Diagnoses were based on clinical symptoms, serum thyroxine and TRAb, thyroid ultrasound and orbital computed tomography. Ficoll-Paque density gradient centrifugation was used to isolate PBMCs from 10 ml of fresh peripheral blood. Trizol reagent was used to extract total RNA, and RNA quality was then checked on an Agilent 2100 Bioanalyzer.

This clonotype appeared a few times. Its specific antigen is unknown. No much larger clonotype is one base removed from it; base qualities were not supplied. The rearranged chain carries TRBV6-5 and TRBJ2-7, with no D gene named confidently. This TCR derives from a woman in her fifties or sixties with Graves' ophthalmopathy. Sequenced sample: blood. The CDR3 region reads CASSYRTVSGDYEQYF. The nucleotides are TGTGCCAGCAGTTACCGTACTGTGTCAGGTGACTACGAGCAGTACTTC.